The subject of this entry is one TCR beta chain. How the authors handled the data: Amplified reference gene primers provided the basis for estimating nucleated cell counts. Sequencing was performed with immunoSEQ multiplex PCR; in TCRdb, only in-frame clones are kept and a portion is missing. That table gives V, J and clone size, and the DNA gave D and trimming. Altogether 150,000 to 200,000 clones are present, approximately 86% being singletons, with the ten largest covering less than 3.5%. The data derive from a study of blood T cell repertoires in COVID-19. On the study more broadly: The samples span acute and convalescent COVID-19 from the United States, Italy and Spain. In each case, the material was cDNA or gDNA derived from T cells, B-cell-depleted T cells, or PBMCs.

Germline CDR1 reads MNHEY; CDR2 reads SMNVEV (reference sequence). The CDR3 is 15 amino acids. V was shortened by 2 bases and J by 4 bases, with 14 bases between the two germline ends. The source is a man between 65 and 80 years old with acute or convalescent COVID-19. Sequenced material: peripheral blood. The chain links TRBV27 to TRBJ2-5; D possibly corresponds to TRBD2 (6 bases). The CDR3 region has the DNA TGTGCCAGCAGTTTAGGGTTGGAGGGATCAGAGACCCAGTACTTC. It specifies CASSLGLEGSETQYF.